One sample yielded the 26 T cell receptor beta chains listed below, sequenced in a study of blood T cells in healthy people across ages. Next came a second PCR, run for about 6 to 11 cycles, which used a sample-barcoded 5' primer along with a J-beta primer mix. In TCRdb, the 5' RACE reads were re-called with MiXCR into one record per CDR3 protein. The sample has around 1,800,000 distinct CDR3 sequences; about two fifths are singletons. Sequencing was done on a sample of blood. The receptors derive from a human donor in good health.

This rearrangement joins TRBV21-1 to TRBJ2-1; the listed D gene, TRBD1, was not tested against the DNA. TRBV21-1 is listed as a pseudogene. The CDR3 length is 17 residues. CDR3 in DNA: TGTGCCAGACCTATTTGGGGGGACACAAGCTCCTACAATGAGCAGTTCTTC. Translating it yields CARPIWGDTSSYNEQFF.

Ten or more counts support this clonotype. The rearrangement joins TRBV18 to TRBJ2-5, with 7 positions matching TRBD1. This CDR3 contains 14 residues. Germline V lookup: CDR1 KGHSH, CDR2 LQKENI. Unmatched junction bases numbered 8, after V lost 8 bases and J lost 2 bases. CDR3 protein: CASSPPTGQETQYF. As DNA, the CDR3 is TGTGCCAGCAGCCCGCCGACAGGGCAAGAGACCCAGTACTTC.

This clonotype was detected a few times. The chain is built from TRBV29-1 and TRBJ1-4; D is uncertain. Trimming removed 6 bases from V and 16 bases from J, with 15 bases in between. Germline-derived CDR1 and CDR2 are SQVTM and ANQGSEA. The CDR3 spans 10 residues. This chain's CDR3 is CSVGDPPPFF. The CDR3 DNA sequence: TGCAGCGTGGGTGACCCTCCGCCGTTTTTT.

About this clonotype: At one boundary the junction diverges from the germline segment, which might be a read error. The J gene is TRBJ2-7, the V gene TRBV4-3; tentatively, D is TRBD2 (5 bases). The CDR3 has 15 residues. Germline CDR1 reads LGHNA; CDR2 reads YSLEER. CDR3 DNA sequence: TGCGTCAGCAGCCAAGGCTCACTGGAGGTCGACGAGCAGTACTTC. Encoded protein: CVSSQGSLEVDEQYF.

J is TRBJ2-3 and V is TRBV15, with 7 bases aligning to TRBD2. Per germline, CDR1 LNHNV and CDR2 YYDKDF (reference sequence). Trimming cost V 0 bases and J 5 bases; bases outside gene matches: 11. CDR3 length: 17 amino acids. The CDR3 DNA follows: TGTGCCACCAGCAGAGATAACAAGCGGGGTACCCTAGATACGCAGTATTTT. It encodes CATSRDNKRGTLDTQYF.

This rearrangement joins TRBV27 to TRBJ2-3; D might be TRBD1 (5 bases). Trimming left V 2 bases short and J 0 bases short, with 21 bases between. From germline, CDR1 is MNHEY and CDR2 SMNVEV (reference sequence). This CDR3 has 19 amino acids. CDR3 nucleotide sequence: TGTGCCAGCAGTTTAATTTCAGGGTATGGAATACCGAGCACAGATACGCAGTATTTT. Its translation: CASSLISGYGIPSTDTQYF.

This clonotype showed up just a few times. The genes are TRBV7-9 and TRBJ2-7; D possibly corresponds to TRBD1 (6 bases). The CDR3 loop spans 17 amino acids. Germline CDR1 reads SEHNR; CDR2 reads FQNEAQ (reference sequence). V lost 1 base and J 2 bases, leaving 18 bases between the germline ends. The CDR3 sequence is CASSLGVVTGNTYEQYF. The DNA for the CDR3 is TGTGCCAGCAGCTTAGGGGTCGTAACAGGGAACACCTACGAGCAGTACTTC.

This chain uses TRBV12-3 or TRBV12-4 with TRBJ2-3, with 8 bases lining up with TRBD1. Trimming at V came to 6 bases and at J to 7 bases, leaving 12 bases not matched to a gene. This CDR3 region has 15 residues. CDR3 region: CASSSDRGAINTQYF. The CDR3 DNA follows: TGTGCCAGCAGCTCTGACAGGGGAGCGATTAATACGCAGTATTTT.

In nucleotides, the CDR3 is TGCAGTGCTAGAGGTGAACTAGCGGGGGGTAGGGAGACCCAGTACTTC. Protein: CSARGELAGGRETQYF. V and J are TRBV20-1 and TRBJ2-5; 12 bases match TRBD2. CDR1 DFQATT and CDR2 SNEGSKA come from the germline V gene (reference sequence). There are 16 residues in the CDR3. Trimming took 1 base from V and 5 from J; bases not matched to a gene: 8.

Only one count was recorded for this clonotype. This chain joins TRBV11-3 and TRBJ2-1; weak D call: TRBD2 (6 bases). CDR3 size: 14 residues. Trimming removed 5 bases from V and 7 bases from J, with 15 bases in between. In germline, CDR1 is SGHNT, CDR2 YENEEA. The CDR3: CASSLPRETNEQFF. CDR3 in DNA: TGTGCCAGCAGCCTTCCCCGGGAGACTAATGAGCAGTTCTTC.

This chain joins TRBV10-3 and TRBJ2-1, with 8 nucleotides matching TRBD2. The CDR3 totals 17 residues. CDR1 is ENHRY and CDR2 is SYGVKD in the germline V gene. The junction had 17 bases not matched to a gene; V was cut back by 2 bases and J by 11 bases. The CDR3 spells CAISERGGTRSYSKQFF. The CDR3 DNA reads TGTGCCATCAGTGAGCGGGGGGGAACTCGCTCCTACAGTAAGCAGTTCTTC.

This clonotype has more than one count but fewer than ten. The chain employs TRBV10-3 and TRBJ2-1; TRBD2 matches at 9 bases. Germline assignment: CDR1 ENHRY and CDR2 SYGVKD. V dropped 8 bases and J dropped 9; count of bases not matched to a gene: 11. The CDR3 runs 14 residues. CDR3 DNA sequence: TGTGCCATCCAACGGCTAGCGGGGAATTTTGAGCAGTTCTTC. Its translation is CAIQRLAGNFEQFF.

The V call is TRBV29-1, the J call TRBJ2-3, with a tentative D call TRBD2 (6 bases). The length of the CDR3 is 14 residues. CDR1 SQVTM and CDR2 ANQGSEA come from the germline V gene. Between the trimmed V and J ends, which lost 6 bases and 2 bases, there was a span of 15 bases. CDR3 residues: CSVSTGVLTDTQYF. The CDR3 DNA is TGCAGCGTCAGTACGGGGGTGCTCACAGATACGCAGTATTTT.

This chain uses TRBV6-2 or TRBV6-3 with TRBJ1-2; TRBD1 agrees at 7 bases. From germline, CDR1 is MNHEY and CDR2 SVGEGT. The trim removed 5 bases at V and 8 bases at J, leaving 14 bases unmatched. The CDR3 runs 15 residues. Written as DNA, the CDR3 is TGTGCCAGCAGTACACTTAACGACAGGGACGACGGCTACACCTTC. Its translation: CASSTLNDRDDGYTF.

This clonotype was counted only a few times. CDR3 in DNA: TGCAGTGCTAGGGTTGCGGGGGGAGAAGGGGGCAATCAGCCCCAGCATTTT. Its translation is CSARVAGGEGGNQPQHF. J is TRBJ1-5 and V is TRBV20-1; D possibly corresponds to TRBD1 (5 bases). This CDR3 is 17 amino acids long. Looked up from germline, CDR1 is DFQATT and CDR2 is SNEGSKA (reference sequence). Trimming stripped 3 bases from V and 2 bases from J, with 20 bases between.

As DNA, the CDR3 is TGTGCCAGCAGCCAAGGGGTAGGACAGGCCTCCTACGAGCAGTACTTC. Translation: CASSQGVGQASYEQYF. The chain carries TRBV3-1 and TRBJ2-7; 7 bases fit TRBD1. Trimming took 1 base from V and 0 from J; bases not matched to a gene: 6. The V gene's germline CDR1 is LGHDT and CDR2 YNNKEL (reference sequence). The length of the CDR3 is 16 residues.

V gene TRBV9 combines with J gene TRBJ2-7; TRBD2 matches at 11 bases. The assigned J gene may be wrong: the sequence end matches TRBJ2-5 better. The CDR3 sequence is 14 residues long. From germline, CDR1 is SGDLS and CDR2 YYNGEE. The CDR3 here is CASSEIAGGETQYF. CDR3 sequence (DNA): TGTGCCAGCAGCGAAATAGCGGGGGGGGAGACCCAGTACTTC.

The V gene is TRBV4-1, the J gene TRBJ1-2; 7 positions agree with TRBD1. Germline V gene lookup returns CDR1 MGHRA and CDR2 YSYEKL. After removal of 0 bases from V and 8 bases from J, the junction contained 3 bases not matched to a gene. The length of the CDR3 is 13 residues. CDR3 region: CASSQDDRDGYTF. In DNA form, the CDR3 reads TGCGCCAGCAGCCAAGACGACAGGGACGGCTACACCTTC.

The V gene is TRBV6-5, the J gene TRBJ1-1; TRBD1 agrees at 9 bases. The CDR3 loop spans 13 amino acids. Trimming cost V 6 bases and J 7 bases; bases outside gene matches: 6. Germline CDR1 MNHEY, CDR2 SVGAGI. CDR3 region: CASRRTGDGEAFF. The CDR3 nucleotides read TGTGCCAGCAGGCGGACAGGGGACGGTGAAGCTTTCTTT.

This clonotype was found a few times. V gene TRBV7-9 combines with J gene TRBJ2-1; 8 bases map to TRBD2. Germline-derived CDR1 and CDR2 are SEHNR and FQNEAQ (reference sequence). V trimming: 4 bases; J trimming: 8 bases; junction bases outside the gene matches: 4. The length of the CDR3 is 13 residues. DNA of the CDR3: TGTGCCAGCAGCTCCGGGGGGGCCGATGAGCAGTTCTTC. Amino acids: CASSSGGADEQFF.

CDR3 in amino acids: CAISEDPAGYGYTF. Here the CDR3 DNA reads TGTGCCATCAGTGAGGACCCAGCTGGTTATGGCTACACCTTC. The chain employs TRBV10-3 and TRBJ1-2, with D unresolved. The CDR3 runs to 14 residues. Trimming shortened V by 2 bases and J by 5 bases, and 12 bases separated the two germline ends. CDR1 ENHRY and CDR2 SYGVKD come from the germline V gene.

This clonotype was counted between two and nine times. The chain links TRBV5-6 to TRBJ2-3; no clear D. Trimming took 2 bases from V and 6 from J, leaving 10 bases between them. The CDR3 contains 13 residues. Germline lookup yields CDR1 SGHDT and CDR2 YYEEEE. Here the CDR3 DNA reads TGTGCCAGCAGCTTCCAGACTTGGGATACGCAGTATTTT. It is translated as CASSFQTWDTQYF. Filled out from reference TRBV5-6 and TRBJ2-3, the complete variable domain reads DAGVTQSPTHLIKTRGQQVTLRCSPKSGHDTVSWYQQALGQGPQFIFQYYEEEERQRGNFPDRFSGHQFPNYSSELNVNALLLGDSALYLCASSFQTWDTQYFGPGTRLTVL.

The chain is built from TRBV7-2 and TRBJ2-4; D is ambiguous. Germline V lookup: CDR1 SGHTA, CDR2 FQGNSA. Trimming removed 2 bases at V and 13 bases at J, with 21 bases between. CDR3 length: 15 amino acids. The CDR3 DNA sequence: TGTGCCAGCAGCTTAATGGGAATTGATTACAATGAGCAGTACTTC. This gives the protein CASSLMGIDYNEQYF.

Only a few counts were recorded for this clonotype. This chain joins TRBV20-1 and TRBJ2-3; D call uncertain. Germline lookup yields CDR1 DFQATT and CDR2 SNEGSKA (reference sequence). The CDR3 spans 14 residues. V lost 0 bases to trimming and J lost 1 base, with 8 bases between them. Here the CDR3 reads CSARDARGTDTQYF. The CDR3 DNA reads as TGCAGTGCTAGAGATGCAAGGGGCACAGATACGCAGTATTTT.

This sequence joins TRBV7-2 and TRBJ1-3; D is perhaps TRBD1 (6 bases). CDR3 length: 17 amino acids. CDR1 and CDR2 from the germline V gene are SGHTA and FQGNSA. The germline V and J ends were trimmed by 0 bases and 0 bases, with 12 bases remaining between them. CDR3 residues: CASSLAGADSSGNTIYF. In DNA, the CDR3 is TGTGCCAGCAGCTTAGCGGGGGCGGATAGCTCTGGAAACACCATATATTTT.

V gene TRBV7-3 combines with J gene TRBJ2-5; tentative D call: TRBD2 (6 bases). This CDR3 region has 14 residues. Germline CDR1 SGHTA, CDR2 FQGTGA. The germline V and J ends were trimmed by 1 base and 5 bases, with 11 bases remaining between them. Here the CDR3 reads CASSLSPGVETQYF. The CDR3 DNA reads as TGTGCCAGCAGCTTAAGTCCGGGGGTCGAGACCCAGTACTTC.